This passage covers 9 T cell receptor beta chains from one sample sequenced in a study of control samples from healthy donors and cancer patients. Profiled with immunoSEQ multiplex PCR; TCRdb holds only in-frame clones, not every one. The sample shows more than 20,000 clones, around 90% of them seen only once. Sample: PBMCs. The receptor set was obtained from a man aged 50 or older with lung cancer.

This clone was observed a few times. The genes are TRBV18 and TRBJ2-3; D unresolved. From germline, CDR1 is KGHSH and CDR2 LQKENI. The CDR3 loop spans 15 amino acids. Trimming shortened V by 5 bases and J by 0 bases, and 12 bases separated the two germline ends. The CDR3 DNA reads as TGTGCCAGCTCAGGGGTAGAGAGGAGCACAGATACGCAGTATTTT. This translates into CASSGVERSTDTQYF.

The chain uses TRBV20-1 and TRBJ1-2; TRBD1 might be the D (6 bases). Trimming took 5 bases from V and 6 from J, leaving 10 bases between them. Germline-derived CDR1 and CDR2 are DFQATT and SNEGSKA (reference sequence). The CDR3 loop spans 11 amino acids. The CDR3 DNA is TGCAGTGCTGCCACAGGGCATGGCTACACCTTC. Translation: CSAATGHGYTF.

The chain is built from TRBV9 and TRBJ2-1; TRBD2 matches at 9 bases. Germline CDR1 SGDLS, CDR2 YYNGEE. The CDR3 covers 17 residues. With V trimmed by 4 bases and J by 9 bases, 17 bases remained unmatched. DNA of the CDR3: TGTGCCAGCAGCCTCAGCCCCAACGCGGGGGGGTGGGTTGAGCAGTTCTTC. Amino acid sequence: CASSLSPNAGGWVEQFF.

The chain joins TRBV6-5 to TRBJ1-5; D perhaps matches TRBD1 (5 bases). Trimming stripped 6 bases from V and 7 bases from J, with 16 bases between. Germline CDR1 is MNHEY and CDR2 is SVGAGI. The CDR3 extends over 14 amino acids. Here the CDR3 DNA reads TGTGCCAGCAGGTCCGGGGGAGGAGAGCAGCCCCAGCATTTT. It codes for CASRSGGGEQPQHF.

The chain uses TRBV7-9 and TRBJ2-7; D ambiguous. This CDR3 comprises 12 residues. Per germline, CDR1 SEHNR and CDR2 FQNEAQ (reference sequence). V was shortened by 0 bases and J by 3 bases, with 3 bases between the two germline ends. The CDR3 here is CASSLANYEQYF. The DNA of the CDR3 is TGTGCCAGCAGCTTAGCCAACTACGAGCAGTACTTC.

The V and J genes are TRBV25-1 and TRBJ1-6, with D tentatively TRBD1 (5 bases). Trimming removed 4 bases from V and 10 bases from J, with 17 bases in between. The CDR3 runs to 15 residues. Germline V CDR1 and CDR2: MGHDK, SYGVNS. CDR3 bases: TGTGCCAGCAGTGCGAACGCGGCCCAGGGATCACCCCTCCACTTT. Translating gives CASSANAAQGSPLHF.

The chain combines TRBV18 with TRBJ2-3, with 11 bases matching TRBD2. The CDR3 extends over 15 amino acids. The V gene's germline CDR1 is KGHSH and CDR2 LQKENI. Germline trimming cut 2 bases from V and 5 bases from J; bases unmatched to any gene: 3. The CDR3: CASSPVAGGRDTQYF. DNA for the CDR3: TGTGCCAGCTCACCAGTAGCGGGGGGGCGAGATACGCAGTATTTT.

This chain connects TRBV5-6 to TRBJ1-1; D is unresolved. The V gene lost 1 base and the J gene lost 3 bases, with 7 bases spanning the gap. This CDR3 spans 13 amino acids. Germline lookup yields CDR1 SGHDT and CDR2 YYEEEE. In DNA, the CDR3 is TGTGCCAGCAGCTTGTCCGTTCACACTGAAGCTTTCTTT. Translated: CASSLSVHTEAFF.

The chain recombines TRBV18 with TRBJ1-4; no reliable D call. Germline-derived CDR1 and CDR2 are KGHSH and LQKENI. The CDR3 extends over 16 amino acids. Trimming took off 4 bases at V and 4 bases at J, with 16 bases between the two ends. The CDR3 nucleotides are TGTGCCAGCTCACTATCGACCAGCTCGGGTAATGAAAAACTGTTTTTT. This sequence encodes CASSLSTSSGNEKLFF.